This T cell receptor (beta chain) was identified in a study of blood T cell repertoires in COVID-19. Study overall: From the United States, Italy and Spain came samples of acute and convalescent COVID-19. PBMCs, B-cell-depleted T cells, or T cells provided the cDNA or gDNA that made up the material.

A Seattle source enrolled patients during active infection and followed them longitudinally. Looked up from germline, CDR1 is MGHDK and CDR2 is SYGVNS. Germline trimming cut 5 bases from V and 10 bases from J; bases unmatched to any gene: 10. There are 14 residues in the CDR3. Only one count was recorded for this clone. As originally analysed: Researchers report that nucleated cell counts were estimated from reference gene primer amplification. Using immunoSEQ multiplex PCR, the repertoire was profiled, and TCRdb retains in-frame clones only, with some absent. D and trimming were read from the DNA, whereas the V and J calls and clone size are those reported in that table. The table has approximately 80,000 clones, around 82% seen once.

This TCR was sampled from a woman of 80 years or more with COVID-19, enrolled during active disease. The sample comprised peripheral blood. This chain links TRBV25-1 with TRBJ1-4; 7 nucleotides agree with TRBD1. DNA of the CDR3: TGTGCCAGCAGTACGGCAGGGGGGAGTGTAAAACTGTTTTTT. Protein sequence: CASSTAGGSVKLFF.